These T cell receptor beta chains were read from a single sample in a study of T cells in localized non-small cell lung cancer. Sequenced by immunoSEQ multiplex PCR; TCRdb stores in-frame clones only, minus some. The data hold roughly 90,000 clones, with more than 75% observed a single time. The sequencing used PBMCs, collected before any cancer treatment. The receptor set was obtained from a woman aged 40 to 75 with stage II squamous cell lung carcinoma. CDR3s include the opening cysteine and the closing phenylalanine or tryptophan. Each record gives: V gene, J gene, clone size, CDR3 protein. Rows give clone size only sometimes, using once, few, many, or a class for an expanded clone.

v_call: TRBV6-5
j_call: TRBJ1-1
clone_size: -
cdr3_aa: CASSRQGVGTEAFF

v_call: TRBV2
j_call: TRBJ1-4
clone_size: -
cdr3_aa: CARGDRGDEKLFF

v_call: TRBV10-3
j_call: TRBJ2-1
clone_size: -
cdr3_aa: CAISTGLLKDDEQFF

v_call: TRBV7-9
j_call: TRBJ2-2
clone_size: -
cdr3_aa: CASSLAGDPNTGELFF

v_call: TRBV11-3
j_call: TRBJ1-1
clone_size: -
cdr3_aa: CASSLGRREMNTEAFF

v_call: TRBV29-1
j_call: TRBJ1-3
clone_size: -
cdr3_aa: CSGGGSGNTIYF

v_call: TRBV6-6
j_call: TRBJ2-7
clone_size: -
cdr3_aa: CASSTGTYEQYF

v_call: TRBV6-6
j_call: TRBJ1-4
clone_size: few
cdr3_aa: CASSSGQVMNEKLFF

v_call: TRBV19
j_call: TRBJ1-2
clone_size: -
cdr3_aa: CASSMDRGRVEHGYTF

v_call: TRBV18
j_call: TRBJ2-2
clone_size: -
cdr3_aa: CASSPTGSTTGELFF

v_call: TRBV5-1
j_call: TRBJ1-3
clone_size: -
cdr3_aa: CASSSTPGQGSSGNTIYF

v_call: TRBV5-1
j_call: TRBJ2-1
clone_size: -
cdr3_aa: CASSLVASGRGEQFF

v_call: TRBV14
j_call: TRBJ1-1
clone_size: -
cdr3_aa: CASSQVRGEAFF

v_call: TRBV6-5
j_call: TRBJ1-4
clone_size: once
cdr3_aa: CASSLGAANEKLFF

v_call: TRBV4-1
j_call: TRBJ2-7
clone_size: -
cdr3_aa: CASSLNDYATYEQYF

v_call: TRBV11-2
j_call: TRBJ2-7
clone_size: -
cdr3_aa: CASSEQGLGSYEQYF

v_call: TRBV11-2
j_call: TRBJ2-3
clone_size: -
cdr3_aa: CASSPFTDTQYF

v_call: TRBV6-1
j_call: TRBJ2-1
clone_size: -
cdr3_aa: CASSAIAGPSSYNEQFF

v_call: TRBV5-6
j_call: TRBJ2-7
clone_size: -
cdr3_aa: CASSLNGVYEQYF

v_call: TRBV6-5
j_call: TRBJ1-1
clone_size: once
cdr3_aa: CASSPGARNTEAFF

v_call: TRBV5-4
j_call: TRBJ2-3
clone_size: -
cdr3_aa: CASRLKRERTDTQYF

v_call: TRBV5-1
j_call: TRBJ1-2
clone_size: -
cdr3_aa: CASSDPLGTNYGYTF

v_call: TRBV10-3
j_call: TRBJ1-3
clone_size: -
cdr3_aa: CAISQPSWTAGNTIYF

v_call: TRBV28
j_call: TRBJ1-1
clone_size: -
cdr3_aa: CASFQGPPQTEAFF

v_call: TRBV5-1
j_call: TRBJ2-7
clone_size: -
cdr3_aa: CASSSLSGRAGYEQYF

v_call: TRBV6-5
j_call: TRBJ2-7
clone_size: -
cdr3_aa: CASSYLLAGGSYEQYF

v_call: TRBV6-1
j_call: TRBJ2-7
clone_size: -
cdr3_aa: CASSDRGQVTYEQYF

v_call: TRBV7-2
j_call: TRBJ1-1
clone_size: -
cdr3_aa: CASSPGRANTEAFF

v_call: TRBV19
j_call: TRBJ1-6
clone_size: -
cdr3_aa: CASSIGGTRPAALHF

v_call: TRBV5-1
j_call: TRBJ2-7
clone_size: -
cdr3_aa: CASSLADRGDEQYF

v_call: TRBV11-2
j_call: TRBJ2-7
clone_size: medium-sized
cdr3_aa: CASSLDWREEQYF

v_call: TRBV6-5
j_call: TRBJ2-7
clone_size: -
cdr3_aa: CASNEGRHEQYF

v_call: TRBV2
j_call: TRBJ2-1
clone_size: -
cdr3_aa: CASTPLLAREQFF

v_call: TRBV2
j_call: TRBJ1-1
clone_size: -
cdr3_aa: CASRTGGGEAFF

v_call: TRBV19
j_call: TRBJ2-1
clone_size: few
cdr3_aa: CASRGRSYNEQFF

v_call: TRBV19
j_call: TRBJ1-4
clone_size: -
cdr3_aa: CASRGNEKLFF

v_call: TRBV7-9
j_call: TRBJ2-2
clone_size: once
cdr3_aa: CASSLGASGRPTNTGELFF

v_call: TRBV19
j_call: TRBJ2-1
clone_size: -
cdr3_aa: CASSIGQGAFNEQFF

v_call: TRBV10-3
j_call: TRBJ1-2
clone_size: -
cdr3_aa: CAIRTGRANYGYTF

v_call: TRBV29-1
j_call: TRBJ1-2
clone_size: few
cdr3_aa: CSVESSRYGYTF

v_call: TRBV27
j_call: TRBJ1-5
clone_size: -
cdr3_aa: CASSDGVRGNQPQHF

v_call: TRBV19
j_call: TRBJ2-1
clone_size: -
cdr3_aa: CASTLDRGGNEQFF

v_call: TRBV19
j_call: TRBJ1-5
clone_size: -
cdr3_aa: CASRAQTRGSQHF

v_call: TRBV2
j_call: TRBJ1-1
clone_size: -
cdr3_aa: CASSENEGTGFLVGNTEAFF

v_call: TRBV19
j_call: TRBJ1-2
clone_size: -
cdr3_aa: CASSTLGQGRGYTF

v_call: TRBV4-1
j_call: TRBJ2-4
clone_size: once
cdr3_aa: CASSQTDNGVAKNIQYF

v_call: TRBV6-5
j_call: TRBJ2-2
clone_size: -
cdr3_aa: CASSSWRGHTGELFF

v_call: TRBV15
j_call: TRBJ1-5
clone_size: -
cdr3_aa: CATSRDIGQRQPQHF

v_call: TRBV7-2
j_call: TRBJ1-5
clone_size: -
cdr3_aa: CASSQGGYSNQPQHF

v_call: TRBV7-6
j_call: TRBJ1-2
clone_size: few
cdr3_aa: CASSSGRLDGYTF

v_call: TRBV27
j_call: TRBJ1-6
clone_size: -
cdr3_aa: CASSFRQEYSPLHF

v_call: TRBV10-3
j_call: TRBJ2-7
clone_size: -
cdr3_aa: CAIRSTSGTYEQYF